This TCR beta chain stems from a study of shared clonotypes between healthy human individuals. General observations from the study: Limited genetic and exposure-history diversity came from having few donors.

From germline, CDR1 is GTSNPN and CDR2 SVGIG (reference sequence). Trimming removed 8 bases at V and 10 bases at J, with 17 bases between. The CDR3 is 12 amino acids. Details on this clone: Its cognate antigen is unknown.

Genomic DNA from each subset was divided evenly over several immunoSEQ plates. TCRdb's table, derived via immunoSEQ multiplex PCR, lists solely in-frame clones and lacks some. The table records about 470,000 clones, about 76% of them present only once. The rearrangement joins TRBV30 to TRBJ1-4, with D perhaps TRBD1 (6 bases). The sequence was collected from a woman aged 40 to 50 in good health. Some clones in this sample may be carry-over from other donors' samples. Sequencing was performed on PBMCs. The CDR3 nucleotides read TGTGCCCTAAGCGGGGGGCGCGGAAAACTGTTTTTT. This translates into CALSGGRGKLFF.